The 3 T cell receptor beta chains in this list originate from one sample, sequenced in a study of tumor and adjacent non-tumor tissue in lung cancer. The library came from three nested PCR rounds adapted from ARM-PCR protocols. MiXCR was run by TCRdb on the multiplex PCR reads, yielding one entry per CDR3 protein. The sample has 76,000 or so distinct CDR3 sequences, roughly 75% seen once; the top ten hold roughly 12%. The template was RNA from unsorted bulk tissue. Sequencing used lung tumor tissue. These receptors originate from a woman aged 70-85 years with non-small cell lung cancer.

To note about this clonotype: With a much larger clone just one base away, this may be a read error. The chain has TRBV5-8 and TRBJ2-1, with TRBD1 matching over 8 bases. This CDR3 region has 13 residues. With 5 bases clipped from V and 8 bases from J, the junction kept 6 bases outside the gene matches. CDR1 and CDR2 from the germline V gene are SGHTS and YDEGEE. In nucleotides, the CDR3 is TGTGCCAGCAGTCGGACAGGGTATTATGAGCAGTTCTTC. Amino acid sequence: CASSRTGYYEQFF.

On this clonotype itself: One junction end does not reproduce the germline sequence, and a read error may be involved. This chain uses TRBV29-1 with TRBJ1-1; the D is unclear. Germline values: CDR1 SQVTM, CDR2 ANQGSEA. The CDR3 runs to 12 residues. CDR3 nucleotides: TGTAGCGTGGAAGCGTCGGGCAACGTGGCTTTCTTT. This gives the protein CSVEASGNVAFF.

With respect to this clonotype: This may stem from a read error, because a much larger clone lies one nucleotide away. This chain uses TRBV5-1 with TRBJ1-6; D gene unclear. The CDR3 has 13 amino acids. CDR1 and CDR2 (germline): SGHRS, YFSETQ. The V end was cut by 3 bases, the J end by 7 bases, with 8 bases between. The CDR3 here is CASSSHSNSPLHF. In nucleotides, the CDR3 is TGCGCCAGCAGCTCCCACAGCAATTCACCCCTCCACTTT.